This TCR beta chain was recovered during a study of OX40 agonist ivuxolimab in advanced cancers. Study summary: The patients got ivuxolimab, which is an agonistic anti-OX40 (CD134) antibody. Findings and caveats of the study: Relative to CD4+, CD8+ T cells held more expanded clones on average.

TCRdb's table, derived via immunoSEQ multiplex PCR, lists solely in-frame clones and lacks some. The profile covers under 20,000 clones, with around 62% appearing a single time and roughly 9.1% taken by the ten largest. As to this clone: Its target is not known.

The CDR3 has 15 residues. Germline CDR1 SGHDN, CDR2 FVKESK. V dropped 3 bases and J dropped 2; count of bases not matched to a gene: 6. The sample consisted of CD4+ or CD8+ T cells sorted from blood, taken in a trial of the OX40 agonist ivuxolimab. This TCR came from an adult with an advanced solid tumor such as melanoma, head and neck, liver or kidney cancer. This chain uses TRBV14 with TRBJ2-5; 7 positions agree with TRBD1. The chain's CDR3 is CASSQRDRRQETQYF. The CDR3 DNA reads as TGTGCCAGCAGCCAGAGGGACAGAAGACAAGAGACCCAGTACTTC.